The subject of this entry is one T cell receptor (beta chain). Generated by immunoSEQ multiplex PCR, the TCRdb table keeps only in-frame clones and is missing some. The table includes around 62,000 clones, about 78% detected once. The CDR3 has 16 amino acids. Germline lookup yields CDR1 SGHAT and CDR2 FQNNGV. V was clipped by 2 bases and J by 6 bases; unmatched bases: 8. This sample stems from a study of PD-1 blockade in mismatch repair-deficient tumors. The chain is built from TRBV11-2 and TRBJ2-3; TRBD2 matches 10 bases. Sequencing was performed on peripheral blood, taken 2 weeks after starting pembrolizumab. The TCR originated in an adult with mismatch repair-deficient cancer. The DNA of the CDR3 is TGTGCCAGCAGCTTAAGAGCGGGAGGGTCGGGGGATACGCAGTATTTT. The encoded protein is CASSLRAGGSGDTQYF.